The 23 T cell receptor beta chains in this list originate from one sample, sequenced in a study of T-cell memory formation after mild COVID-19. TCRdb passed the 5' RACE reads through MiXCR, listing each CDR3 protein once. This repertoire shows under 250,000 distinct CDR3 sequences, 25% to 35% found once; its top ten account for approximately 10%. Sequencing was done on a sample of PBMCs or a T cell subset sorted from them (not recorded which). These receptors were collected from an adult woman who had mild COVID-19 (a few samples of this study predate the infection). Cell type and time point are not known.

This clonotype has more than one count but fewer than ten. The chain combines TRBV20-1 with TRBJ2-5; 8 positions agree with TRBD1. With V trimmed by 7 bases and J by 5 bases, 9 bases remained unmatched. Germline loops: CDR1 DFQATT, CDR2 SNEGSKA (reference sequence). The length of the CDR3 is 13 residues. CDR3 region: CSVGQGGYETQYF. The CDR3, as DNA: TGCAGTGTTGGACAGGGAGGATACGAGACCCAGTACTTC.

The chain has TRBV7-8 and TRBJ2-2; 9 positions match TRBD2. CDR1 SGHVS and CDR2 FQNEAQ come from the germline V gene. The CDR3 is 18 residues long. V shed 2 bases, J shed 7 bases, and the junction held 14 bases outside the gene matches. The CDR3 loop is CASSLILAGGARNGELFF. DNA for the CDR3: TGTGCCAGCAGCTTAATTTTGGCGGGGGGGGCCCGAAACGGGGAGCTGTTTTTT.

The V gene is TRBV6-5, the J gene TRBJ2-5; 7 nucleotides align to TRBD2. From germline, CDR1 is MNHEY and CDR2 SVGAGI. The CDR3 consists of 14 residues. V lost 3 bases, J lost 4 bases, and 5 bases stayed unmatched. The CDR3 spells CASSYRGGAETQYF. CDR3 in DNA: TGTGCCAGCAGTTATCGGGGAGGGGCAGAGACCCAGTACTTC.

This clonotype was picked up many times. The DNA of the CDR3 is TGCGCCAGCAGCCAAGTGGGGCACGGGGAGCTGTTTTTT. This encodes CASSQVGHGELFF. The chain employs TRBV4-1 and TRBJ2-2, with a tentative D call TRBD1 (5 bases). CDR3 length: 13 residues. CDR1 MGHRA and CDR2 YSYEKL come from the germline V gene. Trimming took off 1 base at V and 7 bases at J, with 7 bases between the two ends.

The chain recombines TRBV24-1 with TRBJ1-2, with TRBD1 matching over 10 bases. This CDR3 region has 17 residues. J gave up 4 bases and V 4 bases, and 11 bases lay outside the gene matches. Germline CDR1 reads KGHDR; CDR2 reads SFDVKD. The CDR3, as DNA: TGTGCCACCAGTGACCCGGGGACAGGGGAGAAGGGCTATGGCTACACCTTC. Translated: CATSDPGTGEKGYGYTF.

The chain employs TRBV7-2 and TRBJ2-2; 13 bases line up with TRBD2. V lost 9 bases and J lost 4; bases outside the gene matches: 2. Germline CDR1 SGHTA, CDR2 FQGNSA. The length of the CDR3 is 14 residues. CDR3 DNA: TGTGCCAGTACTAGCGGGAGGGCCACCGGGGAGCTGTTTTTT. Protein: CASTSGRATGELFF.

V usage is TRBV6-2 or TRBV6-3 and J usage is TRBJ2-7, with D possibly matching TRBD2 (5 bases). The CDR3 sequence is 15 residues long. CDR1 and CDR2 (germline): MNHEY, SVGEGT. V lost 7 bases to trimming and J lost 2 bases, with 18 bases between them. The CDR3 sequence is CASKIGGLQAYEQYF. CDR3 sequence (DNA): TGTGCCAGCAAAATCGGAGGACTCCAGGCCTACGAGCAGTACTTC.

This clonotype was seen a few times. The chain employs TRBV12-3 or TRBV12-4 and TRBJ2-5; 10 nucleotides agree with TRBD1. J was trimmed by 5 bases and V by 5 bases; bases with no gene match: 8. The CDR3 has 15 amino acids. As DNA, the CDR3 is TGTGCCAGCAGTATGGACAGGGGGTCACGGGAGACCCAGTACTTC. Amino acid sequence: CASSMDRGSRETQYF.

This clonotype was counted only a few times. The CDR3 region has the DNA TGTGCCAGCAGCTTGGACGGGTTCCCTGGGGAGACCCAGTACTTC. Encoded protein: CASSLDGFPGETQYF. The chain combines TRBV7-9 with TRBJ2-5; D not certain. V was clipped by 3 bases and J by 5 bases, with 16 bases between them. The V gene's germline CDR1 is SEHNR and CDR2 FQNEAQ (reference sequence). This CDR3 is built from 15 residues.

This CDR3 is CASSSLAGGVTETQYF. CDR3 DNA: TGTGCCAGCAGCTCACTAGCGGGAGGGGTGACGGAGACCCAGTACTTC. The V gene is TRBV7-2, the J gene TRBJ2-5; the match to TRBD2 covers 13 bases. The CDR3 extends over 16 amino acids. The trim removed 4 bases at V and 5 bases at J, leaving 7 bases unmatched. CDR1 SGHTA and CDR2 FQGNSA come from the germline V gene.

This clonotype has a handful of counts. The chain employs TRBV5-8 and TRBJ2-4; D remains unclear. Per the germline V gene, CDR1 is SGHTS and CDR2 is YDEGEE. CDR3 length: 13 amino acids. V shed 2 bases and J shed 6 bases, with 9 bases lying between them. In DNA form, the CDR3 reads TGTGCCAGCAGCTTCCAAGGAGTAAACATTCAGTACTTC. The encoded protein is CASSFQGVNIQYF.

The table lists this clonotype with a count of one. The chain carries TRBV5-6 and TRBJ2-7; 8 positions match TRBD2. Germline loops: CDR1 SGHDT, CDR2 YYEEEE. V lost 2 bases, J lost 9 bases, and 13 bases stayed unmatched. This CDR3 has 15 amino acids. The CDR3 DNA is TGTGCCAGCAGCTTCGGGACTAGAGGGAACTGGGGGCAGTACTTC. It codes for CASSFGTRGNWGQYF.

This clonotype was counted ten times or more. The chain employs TRBV5-5 and TRBJ1-1; 7 bases are shared with TRBD1. CDR1 is SGHKS, CDR2 YYEKEE, per germline (reference sequence). V gave up 4 bases and J gave up 6 bases; unmatched junction bases: 6. The CDR3 covers 13 residues. The CDR3 DNA reads as TGTGCCAGCAGCCGCACAACAGGGGCTGAAGCTTTCTTT. This translates into CASSRTTGAEAFF.

This clonotype was seen a few times. This chain connects TRBV3-1 to TRBJ2-5; D might be TRBD2 (7 bases). Trimming pared 4 bases from V and 4 bases from J, leaving 13 bases between. Looked up from germline, CDR1 is LGHDT and CDR2 is YNNKEL (reference sequence). The CDR3 has 14 amino acids. The CDR3: CASSPSAGAETQYF. In nucleotides, the CDR3 is TGTGCCAGCAGCCCAAGCGCGGGGGCAGAGACCCAGTACTTC.

The chain combines TRBV7-2 with TRBJ2-2; D is unresolved. Trimming took 1 base from V and 3 from J, leaving 9 bases between them. The CDR3 length is 15 residues. Germline V gene lookup returns CDR1 SGHTA and CDR2 FQGNSA. Here the CDR3 reads CASSLGISDTGELFF. The CDR3 DNA reads as TGTGCCAGCAGCTTAGGGATTTCGGACACCGGGGAGCTGTTTTTT.

This rearrangement joins TRBV7-9 to TRBJ1-1, with TRBD1 as a possible D gene (6 bases). CDR3 length: 15 amino acids. Per the germline V gene, CDR1 is SEHNR and CDR2 is FQNEAQ (reference sequence). Deletions cut 2 bases from V and 2 bases from J, with 12 bases between. CDR3 residues: CASSLLPGQNTEAFF. For the CDR3, the DNA is TGTGCCAGCAGCTTACTTCCGGGACAAAACACTGAAGCTTTCTTT.

This chain joins TRBV7-9 and TRBJ2-7; D possibly corresponds to TRBD1 (5 bases). The CDR3 covers 15 residues. Germline V gene lookup returns CDR1 SEHNR and CDR2 FQNEAQ (reference sequence). Deletions cut 5 bases from V and 5 bases from J, with 19 bases between. The CDR3 DNA sequence: TGTGCCAGCAGCCCTGGGGCAGCGTATTTCAACGAGCAGTACTTC. Protein sequence: CASSPGAAYFNEQYF.

The rearrangement joins TRBV7-3 to TRBJ1-1; D remains ambiguous. This CDR3 has 14 amino acids. Trimming stripped 2 bases from V and 1 base from J, with 8 bases between. CDR1 is SGHTA and CDR2 is FQGTGA in the germline V gene. The CDR3 region is CASSLHGPNTEAFF. The CDR3 DNA follows: TGTGCCAGCAGCTTACACGGGCCGAACACTGAAGCTTTCTTT.

This clonotype showed up just a few times. The rearrangement links TRBV7-2 to TRBJ2-3; 7 nucleotides agree with TRBD2. V was clipped by 5 bases and J by 5 bases; unmatched bases: 10. Germline lookup yields CDR1 SGHTA and CDR2 FQGNSA. This CDR3 is built from 15 residues. CDR3: CASSARRSSGDTQYF. Here the CDR3 DNA reads TGTGCCAGCAGCGCCAGACGGTCTAGCGGAGATACGCAGTATTTT.

This clonotype was picked up a small number of times. The chain couples TRBV4-2 to TRBJ1-2; D may be TRBD1 (5 bases). Trimming shortened V by 4 bases and J by 7 bases, and 16 bases separated the two germline ends. CDR1 is LGHNA and CDR2 is YNFKEQ in the germline V gene. This CDR3 spans 14 amino acids. Written as DNA, the CDR3 is TGTGCCAGCAGCCTTCGGACGGCCCAGGGTGGCTACACCTTC. Amino acid sequence: CASSLRTAQGGYTF.

The chain couples TRBV20-1 to TRBJ2-1; D possibly corresponds to TRBD2 (6 bases). Germline V gene data show CDR1 as DFQATT and CDR2 as SNEGSKA (reference sequence). This CDR3 has 14 residues. Between the trimmed V and J ends, which lost 1 base and 4 bases, there was a span of 11 bases. The DNA for the CDR3 is TGCAGTGCTAGAGCGGCTAGCGAGTACAATGAGCAGTTCTTC. Translating gives CSARAASEYNEQFF.

V and J are TRBV4-3 and TRBJ1-6; 10 bases map to TRBD1. Unmatched junction bases numbered 8, after V lost 4 bases and J lost 5 bases. The CDR3 is 17 residues long. The germline CDR1 and CDR2 sequences are LGHNA and YSLEER. The CDR3 DNA follows: TGCGCCAGCAGCCCCGGGACAGGGGTGGCCCATAATTCACCCCTCCACTTT. It encodes CASSPGTGVAHNSPLHF.

In its sample, this clonotype was seen a few times. The rearrangement joins TRBV5-1 to TRBJ2-3, with D unclear. Trimming took off 0 bases at V and 4 bases at J, with 12 bases between the two ends. Germline CDR1 reads SGHRS; CDR2 reads YFSETQ. This CDR3 is 15 amino acids long. CDR3 protein: CASSLGPIHSDTQYF. The CDR3 nucleotides read TGCGCCAGCAGCTTGGGGCCCATTCATTCAGATACGCAGTATTTT.